These 10 T cell receptor beta chains were all obtained from the same sample, sequenced in a study of T-cell reconstitution after alpha-beta-depleted transplantation in children. As it was prepared, the TCRbeta library received unique molecular identifiers. TCRdb ran MiXCR on the PCR reads and lists one entry per CDR3 protein. The sample yields approximately 170,000 distinct CDR3 sequences, around 10% seen once. The sequencing here drew on PBMCs, taken before TCRalphabeta/CD19-depleted stem cell transplant. All receptors come from a boy younger than 10 with acute myeloid leukemia, due to receive a stem cell transplant.

This clonotype has at least ten counts. Here the CDR3 DNA reads TGTGCCAGCAGTTTCCGGGAGAACACTGAAGCTTTCTTT. Amino acids: CASSFRENTEAFF. The rearrangement uses TRBV12-3 or TRBV12-4 and TRBJ1-1; unclear D gene. This CDR3 is 13 amino acids long. The germline V and J ends were trimmed by 3 bases and 1 base, with 6 bases remaining between them.

The chain combines TRBV19 with TRBJ1-1; D perhaps matches TRBD1 (6 bases). The CDR3 is made up of 12 amino acids. Germline CDR1 is LNHDA and CDR2 is SQIVND (reference sequence). The ends were cut back, 5 bases at V and 8 bases at J, with 12 bases in the middle. The CDR3 region is CASSSGTPEAFF. CDR3 nucleotides: TGTGCCAGTAGTTCCGGGACACCAGAAGCTTTCTTT. The variable domain in full, with the rest retrieved from reference TRBV19 and TRBJ1-1, is DGGITQSPKYLFRKEGQNVTLSCEQNLNHDAMYWYRQDPGQGLRLIYYSQIVNDFQKGDIAEGYSVSREKKESFPLTVTSAQKNPTAFYLCASSSGTPEAFFGQGTRLTVV.

There are many counts of this clonotype. V usage is TRBV5-1 and J usage is TRBJ2-1; TRBD1 agrees at 10 bases. The V and J ends lost 4 bases and 7 bases, in that order; junction bases with no gene match: 5. This CDR3 spans 14 amino acids. Germline assignment: CDR1 SGHRS and CDR2 YFSETQ. The chain's CDR3 is CASSGGDRGNEQFF. The CDR3 DNA sequence: TGCGCCAGCAGCGGGGGGGACAGGGGTAATGAGCAGTTCTTC.

This clonotype showed up many times. The V and J genes are TRBV6-2 or TRBV6-3 and TRBJ2-3; 11 nucleotides align to TRBD2. With V trimmed by 0 bases and J by 3 bases, 14 bases remained unmatched. There are 20 residues in the CDR3. CDR1 and CDR2 from the germline V gene are MNHEY and SVGEGT. The CDR3 protein is CASSYSIGFSGGAWTDTQYF. CDR3 DNA sequence: TGTGCCAGCAGTTACTCGATTGGTTTTAGCGGGGGGGCTTGGACAGATACGCAGTATTTT.

This clonotype showed up many times. The V gene is TRBV5-5, the J gene TRBJ1-5; D remains ambiguous. The CDR3 extends over 14 amino acids. V lost 7 bases and J lost 3, with 14 bases in between. Germline CDR1 is SGHKS and CDR2 is YYEKEE (reference sequence). CDR3 bases: TGTGCCAGCCAGGTTATGTTGGACAATCAGCCCCAGCATTTT. Encoded protein: CASQVMLDNQPQHF.

At least ten counts were recorded for this clonotype. J is TRBJ2-5 and V is TRBV3-1; 7 nucleotides agree with TRBD2. Per germline, CDR1 LGHDT and CDR2 YNNKEL (reference sequence). CDR3 length: 15 amino acids. V was clipped by 0 bases and J by 1 base; unmatched bases: 2. The CDR3, as DNA: TGTGCCAGCAGCCAAGATCTAGCGGTCCAAGAGACCCAGTACTTC. It codes for CASSQDLAVQETQYF.

The chain couples TRBV6-5 to TRBJ2-6, with D tentatively TRBD1 or TRBD2 (5 bases each). The V end lost 0 bases, the J end lost 0 bases, and 6 bases lay between the germline ends. CDR1 MNHEY and CDR2 SVGAGI come from the germline V gene. The CDR3 totals 16 residues. CDR3 coding DNA: TGTGCCAGCAGTTACTCGGGGGTCTCTGGGGCCAACGTCCTGACTTTC. Amino acid sequence: CASSYSGVSGANVLTF.

This clonotype has just a few counts. The junction departs from germline at one end; a sequencing error may be responsible. The chain has TRBV20-1 and TRBJ2-2; D possibly corresponds to TRBD2 (6 bases). The V gene's germline CDR1 is DFQATT and CDR2 SNEGSKA (reference sequence). There are 17 residues in the CDR3. CDR3 sequence: CCARLSPRRAFTGELFF. CDR3 nucleotides: TGCTGTGCTAGATTGAGTCCGAGGAGGGCCTTCACCGGGGAGCTGTTTTTT.

This clonotype was detected many times. The chain uses TRBV27 and TRBJ1-2; a possible D gene is TRBD1 (6 bases). The CDR3 loop spans 12 amino acids. Per germline, CDR1 MNHEY and CDR2 SMNVEV (reference sequence). The V gene lost 3 bases and the J gene lost 7 bases, with 9 bases spanning the gap. CDR3 nucleotides: TGTGCCAGCAGTTTGTCGGGGGCTGGCTACACCTTC. It encodes CASSLSGAGYTF.

This clonotype has a count of ten or more. The V and J genes are TRBV7-3 and TRBJ2-5; D perhaps matches TRBD2 (6 bases). Germline CDR1 is SGHTA and CDR2 is FQGTGA. The length of the CDR3 is 15 residues. V dropped 5 bases and J dropped 0 bases, with 13 bases sitting between them. The CDR3: CASSPGGVYQETQYF. DNA of the CDR3: TGTGCCAGCAGCCCCGGGGGAGTCTACCAAGAGACCCAGTACTTC.